Following are 29 T cell receptor beta chains from one sample sequenced in a study of blood T cell repertoires in COVID-19. Assay used: immunoSEQ multiplex PCR; TCRdb lists only in-frame clones, some missing. The sample lists approximately 200,000 clones, 83% occurring once. The sequenced sample consisted of peripheral blood. The origin of the receptors is a woman aged 45-59 years with acute or convalescent COVID-19.

The rearrangement links TRBV27 to TRBJ2-7, with TRBD2 matching 14 bases. This CDR3 has 18 residues. Germline assignment: CDR1 MNHEY and CDR2 SMNVEV (reference sequence). V was pared by 3 bases and J by 6 bases, with 13 bases of the junction left unmatched. The CDR3, as DNA: TGTGCCAGCAGTTTTGGGACTAGCGGGAGACTGCCCATGGGCGAGCAGTACTTC. This gives the protein CASSFGTSGRLPMGEQYF.

This clone was recorded once. The genes are TRBV6-1 and TRBJ1-4, with 10 bases that match TRBD1. Germline CDR1 reads MNHNS; CDR2 reads SASEGT. The CDR3 is made up of 16 amino acids. V trimming: 1 base; J trimming: 5 bases; junction bases outside the gene matches: 4. In DNA, the CDR3 is TGTGCCAGCAGTGAAGGTCTGGGACAGGGGAATGAAAAACTGTTTTTT. Residues: CASSEGLGQGNEKLFF.

The rearrangement uses TRBV5-1 and TRBJ2-5; D might be TRBD2 (6 bases). Germline CDR1 reads SGHRS; CDR2 reads YFSETQ. CDR3 size: 15 residues. V dropped 1 base and J dropped 2 bases, with 12 bases sitting between them. CDR3 region: CASSLSAGPQETQYF. The CDR3 DNA reads as TGCGCCAGCAGCTTGTCGGCGGGGCCTCAAGAGACCCAGTACTTC.

The V call is TRBV5-8, the J call TRBJ1-5, with 7 bases fitting TRBD1. Germline V gene data show CDR1 as SGHTS and CDR2 as YDEGEE. Trimming cost V 3 bases and J 5 bases; bases outside gene matches: 8. The CDR3 is 15 amino acids. CDR3 nucleotides: TGTGCCAGCAGCTCGCTGGGGGACAGTCATCAGCCCCAGCATTTT. This sequence encodes CASSSLGDSHQPQHF.

The V gene is TRBV28, the J gene TRBJ2-3; TRBD1 matches 8 bases. Germline CDR1 reads MDHEN; CDR2 reads SYDVKM. With 4 bases clipped from V and 0 bases from J, the junction kept 3 bases outside the gene matches. CDR3 length equals 15 residues. The chain's CDR3 is CASSSGQESTDTQYF. As DNA, the CDR3 is TGTGCCAGCAGTTCGGGACAGGAAAGCACAGATACGCAGTATTTT.

CDR3 in amino acids: CASSVSGILGNEQFF. The CDR3 bases are TGCGCCAGCAGCGTTAGCGGGATCCTGGGCAATGAGCAGTTCTTC. This rearrangement joins TRBV5-1 to TRBJ2-1; 8 bases are shared with TRBD2. CDR1 SGHRS and CDR2 YFSETQ come from the germline V gene. This CDR3 has 15 amino acids. The V gene end was trimmed by 4 bases and the J gene end by 6 bases; junction bases not matched to a gene: 9.

V and J are TRBV5-1 and TRBJ1-1; the match to TRBD1 covers 10 bases. This CDR3 spans 16 amino acids. The ends lost 4 bases at V and 1 base at J; junction bases unmatched: 7. Germline V gene lookup returns CDR1 SGHRS and CDR2 YFSETQ. CDR3 sequence reads: CASSEGQGVWNTEAFF. CDR3 nucleotide sequence: TGCGCCAGCAGCGAAGGACAGGGGGTATGGAACACTGAAGCTTTCTTT.

The chain employs TRBV5-4 and TRBJ1-2, with 9 bases fitting TRBD1. The CDR3 spans 14 residues. Germline values: CDR1 SGHNT, CDR2 YYREEE (reference sequence). V shed 2 bases, J shed 2 bases, and the junction held 1 base outside the gene matches. The CDR3 protein is CASSFDRGNYGYTF. CDR3 nucleotides: TGTGCCAGCAGCTTTGACAGGGGGAACTATGGCTACACCTTC. Looking up the rest from reference TRBV5-4 and TRBJ1-2 gives the full variable domain: ETGVTQSPTHLIKTRGQQVTLRCSSQSGHNTVSWYQQALGQGPQFIFQYYREEENGRGNFPPRFSGLQFPNYSSELNVNALELDDSALYLCASSFDRGNYGYTFGSGTRLTVV.

V and J are TRBV14 and TRBJ1-1; TRBD1 matches 7 bases. The V and J ends lost 2 bases and 1 base, in that order; junction bases with no gene match: 4. The CDR3 covers 15 residues. CDR1 and CDR2 from the germline V gene are SGHDN and FVKESK. DNA for the CDR3: TGTGCCAGCAGCCAAACAGGGGTGGGGAACACTGAAGCTTTCTTT. As protein: CASSQTGVGNTEAFF.

The rearrangement joins TRBV19 to TRBJ2-1; no clear D. The CDR3 is made up of 14 amino acids. Trimming shortened V by 7 bases and J by 0 bases, and 10 bases separated the two germline ends. Germline V gene lookup returns CDR1 LNHDA and CDR2 SQIVND (reference sequence). CDR3 loop: CASTSDSSYNEQFF. CDR3 nucleotide sequence: TGTGCCAGTACGAGCGATAGCTCCTACAATGAGCAGTTCTTC.

The chain uses TRBV5-4 and TRBJ2-7; 7 nucleotides match TRBD1. The germline V gene encodes CDR1 SGHNT and CDR2 YYREEE (reference sequence). This CDR3 region has 15 residues. Trimming removed 7 bases from V and 0 bases from J; junction bases left unmatched: 10. The CDR3 is CASRLPGTDSYEQYF. CDR3 DNA: TGTGCCAGCCGTCTCCCCGGGACAGACTCCTACGAGCAGTACTTC. The variable domain in full, with the rest retrieved from reference TRBV5-4 and TRBJ2-7, is ETGVTQSPTHLIKTRGQQVTLRCSSQSGHNTVSWYQQALGQGPQFIFQYYREEENGRGNFPPRFSGLQFPNYSSELNVNALELDDSALYLCASRLPGTDSYEQYFGPGTRLTVT.

The gene calls are TRBV6-1 and TRBJ2-7, with D tentatively TRBD1 (5 bases). Germline lookup yields CDR1 MNHNS and CDR2 SASEGT. This CDR3 spans 15 amino acids. Deletions cut 0 bases from V and 2 bases from J, with 11 bases between. The CDR3 nucleotides are TGTGCCAGCAGTGAAGCCTATAGGGGTGCCTACGAGCAGTACTTC. This encodes CASSEAYRGAYEQYF.

The chain combines TRBV7-2 with TRBJ1-6, with a tentative D call TRBD1 (5 bases). V lost 5 bases to trimming and J lost 7 bases, with 9 bases between them. The germline V gene encodes CDR1 SGHTA and CDR2 FQGNSA. The CDR3 extends over 13 amino acids. For the CDR3, the DNA is TGTGCCAGCAGCCTAGACAGAAATTCACCCCTCCACTTT. It specifies CASSLDRNSPLHF.

J is TRBJ2-3 and V is TRBV3-1 (or the pseudogene TRBV3-2), with D maybe TRBD1 (5 bases). The CDR3 is made up of 12 amino acids. Between the trimmed V and J ends, which lost 4 bases and 7 bases, there was a span of 9 bases. CDR1 and CDR2 from the germline V gene are LGHDT and YNNKEL (reference sequence). CDR3: CASSRTIHTQYF. The CDR3 nucleotides are TGTGCCAGCAGCCGGACAATCCATACGCAGTATTTT.

The rearrangement uses TRBV6-6 and TRBJ1-1; D unclear. Germline CDR1 reads MNHNY; CDR2 reads SVGAGI (reference sequence). This CDR3 region has 14 residues. The ends were cut back, 6 bases at V and 6 bases at J, with 17 bases in the middle. CDR3 nucleotide sequence: TGTGCCAGCAGCCACTTTCCTCACGAACCTGAAGCTTTCTTT. It codes for CASSHFPHEPEAFF.

V gene TRBV5-1 combines with J gene TRBJ1-4, with 7 positions matching TRBD1. The V gene's germline CDR1 is SGHRS and CDR2 YFSETQ. Trimming cost V 0 bases and J 5 bases; bases outside gene matches: 4. The CDR3 extends over 15 amino acids. The CDR3 spells CASSLEGAYNEKLFF. CDR3 nucleotides: TGCGCCAGCAGCTTGGAGGGGGCTTACAATGAAAAACTGTTTTTT.

This clone was counted many times. J is TRBJ2-2 and V is TRBV12-5, with D perhaps TRBD2 (5 bases). Trimming left V 1 base short and J 7 bases short, with 13 bases between. Germline values: CDR1 LGHNT, CDR2 FRNRAP. CDR3 length: 15 amino acids. In DNA, the CDR3 is TGTGCTAGTGGTTTGGATTACGGAGAGGGCGGGGAGCTGTTTTTT. Translating it yields CASGLDYGEGGELFF. Filled out from reference TRBV12-5 and TRBJ2-2, the complete variable domain reads DARVTQTPRHKVTEMGQEVTMRCQPILGHNTVFWYRQTMMQGLELLAYFRNRAPLDDSGMPKDRFSAEMPDATLATLKIQPSEPRDSAVYFCASGLDYGEGGELFFGEGSRLTVL.

The chain uses TRBV7-3 and TRBJ2-1; 8 bases are shared with TRBD1. The ends lost 5 bases at V and 2 bases at J; junction bases unmatched: 11. Germline CDR1 SGHTA, CDR2 FQGTGA. This CDR3 comprises 17 residues. The CDR3 protein is CASSPRGDRRPYNEQFF. CDR3 sequence (DNA): TGTGCCAGCAGCCCTAGGGGGGACAGGAGGCCCTACAATGAGCAGTTCTTC.

V gene TRBV6-5 combines with J gene TRBJ2-5; D is perhaps TRBD1 (6 bases). The CDR3 sequence is 16 residues long. Trimming pared 2 bases from V and 5 bases from J, leaving 18 bases between. CDR1 MNHEY and CDR2 SVGAGI come from the germline V gene. This chain's CDR3 is CASSYVQRKGVETQYF. The CDR3 DNA sequence: TGTGCCAGCAGTTACGTACAAAGAAAGGGGGTTGAGACCCAGTACTTC.

In this sample, this clone turned up a few times. The V gene is TRBV6-2 or TRBV6-3, the J gene TRBJ1-5, with 8 bases aligning to TRBD1. The CDR3 consists of 15 residues. Trimming at V came to 5 bases and at J to 3 bases, leaving 6 bases not matched to a gene. Germline CDR1 and CDR2: MNHEY and SVGEGT. The CDR3 protein is CASSDRQGPNQPQHF. As DNA, the CDR3 is TGTGCCAGCAGTGACAGACAGGGGCCCAATCAGCCCCAGCATTTT.

This chain joins TRBV14 and TRBJ1-3; D is ambiguous. Trimming shortened V by 1 base and J by 9 bases, and 13 bases separated the two germline ends. Germline-derived CDR1 and CDR2 are SGHDN and FVKESK. The CDR3 loop spans 14 amino acids. The CDR3 sequence is CASSQVAGVGTIYF. In DNA, the CDR3 is TGTGCCAGCAGCCAAGTTGCCGGGGTAGGCACCATATATTTT. The whole variable domain, filled in from reference TRBV14 and TRBJ1-3, reads EAGVTQFPSHSVIEKGQTVTLRCDPISGHDNLYWYRRVMGKEIKFLLHFVKESKQDESGMPNNRFLAERTGGTYSTLKVQPAELEDSGVYFCASSQVAGVGTIYFGEGSWLTVV.

V is TRBV5-6 and J is TRBJ1-6; 10 positions match TRBD1. Germline CDR1 reads SGHDT; CDR2 reads YYEEEE. This CDR3 spans 17 amino acids. The ends lost 0 bases at V and 10 bases at J; junction bases unmatched: 10. The CDR3 is CASSLGLGTGDRSPLHF. The CDR3 DNA follows: TGTGCCAGCAGCTTGGGGCTCGGGACAGGGGATAGATCACCCCTCCACTTT.

This rearrangement joins TRBV7-9 to TRBJ1-4; 10 bases fit TRBD1. This CDR3 spans 16 amino acids. Per germline, CDR1 SEHNR and CDR2 FQNEAQ (reference sequence). After removal of 5 bases from V and 6 bases from J, the junction contained 9 bases not matched to a gene. The CDR3 here is CASSNTPGTGDEKLFF. CDR3 sequence (DNA): TGTGCCAGCAGCAACACGCCCGGGACAGGGGATGAAAAACTGTTTTTT. The complete variable domain, with remaining parts taken from reference TRBV7-9 and TRBJ1-4, reads DTGVSQNPRHKITKRGQNVTFRCDPISEHNRLYWYRQTLGQGPEFLTYFQNEAQLEKSRLLSDRFSAERPKGSFSTLEIQRTEQGDSAMYLCASSNTPGTGDEKLFFGSGTQLSVL.

J is TRBJ1-2 and V is TRBV21-1. TRBV21-1 is given as a pseudogene. This CDR3 contains 16 residues. The CDR3 coding sequence is TGTGCCAGCAGCACCAAAAAAAGGGGATACGGAGGGGGCTACACCTTC. It encodes CASSTKKRGYGGGYTF.

The V gene is TRBV21-1, the J gene TRBJ1-1; the D segment call TRBD1 is taken from the table without a DNA check. TRBV21-1 is classified as a pseudogene. The CDR3 loop spans 15 amino acids. The CDR3 protein is CASSKGGQEHTEAFF. In DNA form, the CDR3 reads TGTGCCAGCAGCAAAGGTGGGCAGGAACACACTGAAGCTTTCTTT.

This clone has only one observation. This chain links TRBV12-3 or TRBV12-4 with TRBJ1-2; D remains ambiguous. Trimming took 8 bases from V and 5 from J, leaving 6 bases between them. The length of the CDR3 is 10 residues. Here the CDR3 reads CASGTYGYTF. CDR3 in DNA: TGTGCCAGCGGTACATATGGCTACACCTTC.

The chain links TRBV25-1 to TRBJ1-3, with 7 bases aligning to TRBD1. Germline loops: CDR1 MGHDK, CDR2 SYGVNS. V gave up 3 bases and J gave up 7 bases; unmatched junction bases: 6. The CDR3 has 14 residues. CDR3 nucleotide sequence: TGTGCCAGCAGTGACCCCGGACAGGTTAACACCATATATTTT. This encodes CASSDPGQVNTIYF.

The chain couples TRBV6-4 to TRBJ2-3; 7 bases are a match to TRBD1. The J segment lost 0 bases and the V segment lost 8 bases, leaving 8 bases of the junction unmatched. Germline values: CDR1 MRHNA, CDR2 SNTAGT. This CDR3 contains 15 residues. The DNA for the CDR3 is TGTGCCAGCGGACAGGACAACTCTAGCACAGATACGCAGTATTTT. Protein: CASGQDNSSTDTQYF.

The V gene is TRBV3-1 (or the pseudogene TRBV3-2), the J gene TRBJ1-1; 7 positions agree with TRBD1. V gave up 6 bases and J gave up 0 bases; unmatched junction bases: 4. Germline V gives CDR1 LGHDT, CDR2 YNNKEL (reference sequence). The CDR3 has 14 amino acids. CDR3 loop: CASSLGQVNTEAFF. The CDR3 DNA is TGTGCCAGCAGTTTAGGACAGGTGAACACTGAAGCTTTCTTT.